Reported below is one T cell receptor beta chain. As yet, its antigen is unknown. These data belong to a study of OX40 agonist ivuxolimab in advanced cancers. Study results and caveats: Mean expanded clone counts were higher in CD8+ than CD4+ T cells.

Produced via immunoSEQ multiplex PCR; TCRdb's table is partial and in-frame only. The data contain 70,000 or so clones, 70% to 90% of them singletons. This receptor was obtained from an adult with an advanced solid tumor such as melanoma, head and neck, liver or kidney cancer. The material sequenced was CD4+ or CD8+ T cells sorted from blood, taken in a trial of the OX40 agonist ivuxolimab.

The CDR3 coding sequence is TGTGCCAGCAGCTTAGTGGTGAACACTGAAGCTTTCTTT. It codes for CASSLVVNTEAFF. The chain is built from TRBV7-6 and TRBJ1-1; no clear D gene. This CDR3 has 13 amino acids. V was clipped by 1 base and J by 0 bases, with 3 bases between them. CDR1 and CDR2 (germline): SGHVS, FNYEAQ.